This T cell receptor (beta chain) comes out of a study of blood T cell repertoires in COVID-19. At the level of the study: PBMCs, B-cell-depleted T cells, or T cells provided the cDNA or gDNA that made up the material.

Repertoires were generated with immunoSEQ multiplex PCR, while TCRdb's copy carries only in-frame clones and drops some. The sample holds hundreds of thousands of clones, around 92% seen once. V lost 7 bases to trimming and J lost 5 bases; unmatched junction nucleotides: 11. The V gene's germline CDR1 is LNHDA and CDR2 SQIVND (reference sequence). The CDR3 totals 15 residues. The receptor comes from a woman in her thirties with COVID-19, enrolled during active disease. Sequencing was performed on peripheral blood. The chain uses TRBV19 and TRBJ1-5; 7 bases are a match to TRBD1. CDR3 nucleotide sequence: TGTGCCAGTACAACCATTGAGGGGGCTGATCAGCCCCAGCATTTT. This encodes CASTTIEGADQPQHF.